The 5 T cell receptor beta chains below were found in one sample sequenced in a study of T cells in narcolepsy. Assay: immunoSEQ multiplex PCR; the TCRdb copy retains only in-frame clones and omits some. The profile shows roughly 35,000 clones, approximately 85% of them singletons. The sequenced sample was CD45RA- memory CD4+ T cells from PBMCs. These receptors were collected from a human donor with narcolepsy.

The genes are TRBV7-2 and TRBJ2-7; TRBD1 or TRBD2 may be the D gene (5 bases each). The CDR3 spans 15 residues. Germline V CDR1 and CDR2: SGHTA, FQGNSA. Trimming cost V 5 bases and J 5 bases, with 19 bases left between them. The DNA for the CDR3 is TGTGCCAGCAGCGGGAACCGGGGTCAGGGTAACGAGCAGTACTTC. Translating gives CASSGNRGQGNEQYF.

This clone has a handful of counts. This sequence joins TRBV18 and TRBJ2-3, with D perhaps given as TRBD1 or TRBD2 (5 bases each). V dropped 5 bases and J dropped 2 bases, with 11 bases sitting between them. Germline CDR1 reads KGHSH; CDR2 reads LQKENI. The CDR3 is 14 amino acids. Here the CDR3 DNA reads TGTGCCAGCTCATGGTCAGGGACCACAGATACGCAGTATTTT. Translation gives CASSWSGTTDTQYF. The full variable domain, in which reference TRBV18 and TRBJ2-3 provide the parts outside the CDR3, is NAGVMQNPRHLVRRRGQEARLRCSPMKGHSHVYWYRQLPEEGLKFMVYLQKENIIDESGMPKERFSAEFPKEGPSILRIQQVVRGDSAAYFCASSWSGTTDTQYFGPGTRLTVL.

This chain uses TRBV4-2 with TRBJ2-1; 7 nucleotides align to TRBD2. This CDR3 has 17 amino acids. Trimming removed 0 bases from V and 2 bases from J; junction bases left unmatched: 7. Looked up from germline, CDR1 is LGHNA and CDR2 is YNFKEQ. The CDR3 region is CASSQDSSGAAYNEQFF. The CDR3 nucleotides are TGTGCCAGCAGCCAAGATAGCAGCGGGGCTGCCTACAATGAGCAGTTCTTC.

J is TRBJ2-7 and V is TRBV9; D might be TRBD1 (6 bases). The CDR3 extends over 14 amino acids. Germline V lookup: CDR1 SGDLS, CDR2 YYNGEE. Trimming pared 0 bases from V and 2 bases from J, leaving 9 bases between. The chain's CDR3 is CASSVGQGPYEQYF. CDR3 DNA sequence: TGTGCCAGCAGCGTAGGTCAGGGGCCCTACGAGCAGTACTTC.

This clone is a singleton in its sample. The J gene is TRBJ1-5, the V gene TRBV7-2, with TRBD1 identical over 8 bases. Germline CDR1 is SGHTA and CDR2 is FQGNSA. CDR3 length: 14 residues. J gave up 6 bases and V 6 bases, and 7 bases lay outside the gene matches. CDR3 sequence: CASSRTGSTQPQHF. The CDR3 coding sequence is TGTGCCAGCAGTCGGACAGGGAGTACTCAGCCCCAGCATTTT.